These T cell receptor beta chains were read from a single sample in a study of blood T cell repertoires in COVID-19. Produced via immunoSEQ multiplex PCR; TCRdb's table is partial and in-frame only. The sample holds 150,000 to 200,000 clones, roughly three quarters seen once. What was sequenced was peripheral blood. The receptors originated from a woman between 35 and 50 years old with COVID-19, enrolled during active disease. The CDR3 runs from the conserved cysteine through the conserved F or W.

TRBV6-2/TRBV6-3 | CASNPGWMNTEAFF
TRBV13 | CASSRLASEQFF
TRBV9 | CASNPGGLSNGYTF
TRBV5-4 | CASRDSFSSGNTIYF
TRBV3-1/TRBV3-2 | CASSQGDRYNAEAFF
TRBV29-1 | CSVANEGAEQYF
TRBV5-4 | CASSRGWGTYNEQFF
TRBV5-1 | CASSLTVSINEKLFF
TRBV7-6 | CASSYRPGEDTEAFF
TRBV5-8 | CATWTANTGELFF
TRBV7-9 | CASRNSRVYEQYF
TRBV6-5 | CASSYDGQMNSPLHF
TRBV18 | CASSPPRGASSSYEQYF
TRBV3-1/TRBV3-2 | CASSRSPGTPGNYGYTF
TRBV4-1 | CASSQEGDRGREQYF
TRBV18 | CASSPTGQAGNTIYF
TRBV27 | CAGEETQYF
TRBV10-2 | CASRPGDRGPGNTIYF
TRBV5-1 | CASSLEAGLSGANVLTF
TRBV24-1 | CATSMTSGWSLFQANVLTF
TRBV9 | CARPGQPNSPLHF
TRBV6-2/TRBV6-3 | CASSRYYQPQHF
TRBV23-1 | CASSLFSSRGRCPDEKLFF
TRBV13 | CASSPRTSGGRGTDTQYF
TRBV4-1 | CASSNRGFYEQYF
TRBV19 | CASRTRDSNQPQHF
TRBV7-2 | CASSLKAGAYEQYF
TRBV6-5 | CASTTSGENSGYTF
TRBV9 | CASSPLGTDYGYTF
TRBV25-1 | CASSDPSGAKNIQYF
TRBV10-3 | CAISESPGGSTDFNYGYTF
TRBV5-1 | CASSLVGRASPGELFF
TRBV21-1 | CASSAEGQGYGNEKLFF
TRBV3-1/TRBV3-2 | CASSQGTGGNYGYTF
TRBV30 | CAWQTRENQPQHF
TRBV29-1 | CSVAGRSARNSGGGSYNEQFF
TRBV5-5 | CASSPGTVSADTQYF
TRBV3-1/TRBV3-2 | CASGGGSTNEKLFF
TRBV5-1 | CASSWGTTSGRAGDTQYF
TRBV6-5 | CASSRDSSYNSPLHF
TRBV21-1 | CASSKAPGTGVEQYF
TRBV2 | CASIPTIDHYEQYF
TRBV24-1 | CATSDLPPGLADSTDTQYF